A selection of T cell receptor beta chains follows, all from one sample in a study of cytomegalovirus exposure and HLA in healthy donors. Some clones are missing from TCRdb's copy, which holds only in-frame ones; the method was immunoSEQ multiplex PCR. The sample holds under 250,000 clones, around 76% seen once. The source material was PBMCs. All receptors come from a man in his thirties or forties in good health and CMV-seronegative. Both conserved end residues are part of each CDR3. The D gene is left open where the match is weak. Clone size is stated in some rows and not others, as once, few, many or a class when expanded.

CDR3 length: 15; clone size: NA; D gene: TRBD2; J gene: TRBJ2-5; V gene: TRBV6-6; CDR3 protein: CASSYLGLDSETQYF; CDR3 DNA: TGTGCCAGCAGTTACTTAGGACTAGACTCTGAGACCCAGTACTTC
CDR3 length: 11; clone size: NA; D gene: NA; J gene: TRBJ2-1; V gene: TRBV28; CDR3 protein: CASTTTNEQFF; CDR3 DNA: TGTGCCAGCACTACTACTAATGAGCAGTTCTTC
CDR3 length: 16; clone size: few; D gene: TRBD1; J gene: TRBJ1-5; V gene: TRBV2; CDR3 protein: CASRYGQELGNQPQHF; CDR3 DNA: TGTGCCAGCCGTTACGGACAGGAGTTGGGCAATCAGCCCCAGCATTTT
CDR3 length: 14; clone size: once; D gene: TRBD1; J gene: TRBJ2-1; V gene: TRBV6-4; CDR3 protein: CASSPRDSYNEQFF; CDR3 DNA: TGTGCCAGCAGTCCTCGGGACAGCTACAATGAGCAGTTCTTC
CDR3 length: 15; clone size: NA; D gene: TRBD1; J gene: TRBJ1-2; V gene: TRBV4-1; CDR3 protein: CASSQPGTGGGGYTF; CDR3 DNA: TGCGCCAGCAGCCAACCCGGGACAGGGGGCGGTGGCTACACCTTC
CDR3 length: 14; clone size: once; D gene: NA; J gene: TRBJ1-2; V gene: TRBV4-1; CDR3 protein: CASSQTIRGYGYTF; CDR3 DNA: TGCGCCAGCAGCCAGACGATTAGGGGGTATGGCTACACCTTC
CDR3 length: 13; clone size: once; D gene: TRBD2; J gene: TRBJ2-1; V gene: TRBV5-4; CDR3 protein: CASSFAGGNEQFF; CDR3 DNA: TGTGCCAGCAGCTTTGCGGGAGGCAATGAGCAGTTCTTC
CDR3 length: 17; clone size: few; D gene: TRBD2; J gene: TRBJ2-1; V gene: TRBV28; CDR3 protein: CASSLWGLAGGIDEQFF; CDR3 DNA: TGTGCCAGCAGTTTATGGGGACTTGCGGGAGGAATCGATGAGCAGTTCTTC
CDR3 length: 14; clone size: NA; D gene: NA; J gene: TRBJ2-3; V gene: TRBV10-1; CDR3 protein: CASSGTVWTDTQYF; CDR3 DNA: TGCGCCAGCAGTGGGACAGTATGGACAGATACGCAGTATTTT
CDR3 length: 14; clone size: NA; D gene: NA; J gene: TRBJ2-3; V gene: TRBV29-1; CDR3 protein: CSVYDSSRTDTQYF; CDR3 DNA: TGCAGCGTTTATGACAGTTCTCGAACAGATACGCAGTATTTT
CDR3 length: 16; clone size: NA; D gene: NA; J gene: TRBJ2-7; V gene: TRBV15; CDR3 protein: CATSRDKWPGLYEQYF; CDR3 DNA: TGTGCCACCAGCAGAGATAAGTGGCCAGGTTTATACGAGCAGTACTTC
CDR3 length: 16; clone size: NA; D gene: TRBD1; J gene: TRBJ1-5; V gene: TRBV19; CDR3 protein: CASSSQGALRNQPQHF; CDR3 DNA: TGTGCCAGTAGCTCCCAGGGGGCGTTAAGGAATCAGCCCCAGCATTTT
CDR3 length: 13; clone size: NA; D gene: NA; J gene: TRBJ2-3; V gene: TRBV5-1; CDR3 protein: CASSFPGSDTQYF; CDR3 DNA: TGCGCCAGCAGCTTTCCCGGGAGTGACACGCAGTATTTT
CDR3 length: 16; clone size: NA; D gene: TRBD2; J gene: TRBJ2-7; V gene: TRBV19; CDR3 protein: CASSMGGLAGIYEQYF; CDR3 DNA: TGTGCCAGTAGTATGGGGGGACTAGCGGGGATCTACGAGCAGTACTTC